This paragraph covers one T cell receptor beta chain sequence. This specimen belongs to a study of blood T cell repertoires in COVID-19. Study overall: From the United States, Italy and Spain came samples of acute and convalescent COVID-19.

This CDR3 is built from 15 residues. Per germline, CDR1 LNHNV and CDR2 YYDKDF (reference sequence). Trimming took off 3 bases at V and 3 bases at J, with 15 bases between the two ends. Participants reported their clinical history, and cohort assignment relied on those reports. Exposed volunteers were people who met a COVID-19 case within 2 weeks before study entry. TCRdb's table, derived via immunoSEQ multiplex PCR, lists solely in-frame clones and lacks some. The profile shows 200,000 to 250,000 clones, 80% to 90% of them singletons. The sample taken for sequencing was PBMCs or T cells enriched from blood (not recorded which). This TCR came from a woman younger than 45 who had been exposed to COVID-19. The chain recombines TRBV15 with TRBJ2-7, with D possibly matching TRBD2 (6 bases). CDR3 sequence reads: CATSRATSSYYEQYF. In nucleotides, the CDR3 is TGTGCCACCAGCAGGGCCACTAGCTCCTACTACGAGCAGTACTTC.